This note documents a single T cell receptor (beta chain) sequence. Its matching antigen is unknown. Germline V gene lookup returns CDR1 LNHDA and CDR2 SQIVND (reference sequence). This CDR3 has 13 residues. This record comes from a study of blood T cells in healthy people across ages. Study-wide results and caveats: There was no known CMV status for donors, so expanded clonotype changes were possibly confounded. Naive and antigen-experienced cells were not separated, limiting conclusive comparison.

Isolation of PBMCs gave at least 7 million cells per sample. A second roughly 7 to 11 cycle PCR used barcoded and J-beta primers. TCRdb itself ran the 5' RACE reads through MiXCR, one entry per CDR3 protein. The sample contains 700,000 to 950,000 distinct CDR3 sequences, nearly 60% of which appear only once. The clonotype originates from a man younger than 40 in good health. V usage is TRBV19 and J usage is TRBJ2-4; D not certain. The tail of the sequence fits TRBJ2-7 better, so the J call may be wrong. What was sequenced was blood. Here the CDR3 reads CASSIQANYEQYF. DNA for the CDR3: TGTGCCAGTAGTATACAAGCAAATTACGAGCAGTACTTC.